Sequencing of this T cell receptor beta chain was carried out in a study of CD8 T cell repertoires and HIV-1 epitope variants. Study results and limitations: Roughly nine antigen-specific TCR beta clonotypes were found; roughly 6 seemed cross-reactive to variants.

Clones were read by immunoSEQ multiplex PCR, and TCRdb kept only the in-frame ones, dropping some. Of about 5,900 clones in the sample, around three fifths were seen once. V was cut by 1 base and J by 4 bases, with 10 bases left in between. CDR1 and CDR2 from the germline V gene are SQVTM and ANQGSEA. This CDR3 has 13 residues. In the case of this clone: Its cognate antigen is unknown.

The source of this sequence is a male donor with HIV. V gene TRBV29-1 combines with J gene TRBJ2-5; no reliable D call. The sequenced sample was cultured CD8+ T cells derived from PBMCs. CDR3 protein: CSVEAPGVETQYF. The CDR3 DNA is TGCAGCGTTGAAGCCCCTGGGGTAGAGACCCAGTACTTC.